One and the same sample provided the 2 T cell receptor beta chains below, sequenced in a study of PD-L1 blockade in urothelial cancer. As for time point: peripheral blood 6 weeks after treatment start. The repertoire was sequenced with immunoSEQ multiplex PCR; TCRdb's copy has only in-frame clones and lacks some. The sample holds under 150,000 clones, approximately 90% seen once. This material consisted of PBMCs, taken around atezolizumab (anti-PD-L1) treatment. The receptors here all came from a man aged 55 to 70 with urothelial cancer.

In regard to this clone: Other nucleotide sequences from this sample produce the same CDR3. The chain uses TRBV11-3 and TRBJ1-3; 8 nucleotides agree with TRBD1. V gave up 5 bases and J gave up 2 bases; unmatched junction bases: 5. The CDR3 runs to 15 residues. The V gene's germline CDR1 is SGHNT and CDR2 YENEEA. The CDR3 region is CASSPGQGPGNTIYF. The CDR3 nucleotides read TGTGCCAGCAGCCCCGGACAGGGACCTGGAAACACCATATATTTT.

This chain links TRBV28 with TRBJ2-5; unclear D gene. The V end lost 10 bases, the J end lost 5 bases, and 11 bases lay between the germline ends. CDR1 and CDR2 from the germline V gene are MDHEN and SYDVKM. The CDR3 is 11 amino acids. CDR3 amino acids: CATEAPETQYF. The CDR3 DNA reads as TGTGCCACAGAGGCGCCTGAGACCCAGTACTTC.